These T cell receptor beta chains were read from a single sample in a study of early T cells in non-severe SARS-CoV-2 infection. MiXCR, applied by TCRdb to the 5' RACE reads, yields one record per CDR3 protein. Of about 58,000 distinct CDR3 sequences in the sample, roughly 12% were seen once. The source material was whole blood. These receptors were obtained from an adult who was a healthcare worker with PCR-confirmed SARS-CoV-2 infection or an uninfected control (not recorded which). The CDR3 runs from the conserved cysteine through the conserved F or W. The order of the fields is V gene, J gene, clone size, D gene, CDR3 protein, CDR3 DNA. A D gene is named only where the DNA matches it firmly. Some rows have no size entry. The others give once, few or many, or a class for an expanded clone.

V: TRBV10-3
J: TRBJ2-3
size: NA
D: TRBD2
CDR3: CAISVTSGGKNADTQYF
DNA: TGTGCCATCAGTGTGACTAGCGGGGGAAAAAATGCAGATACGCAGTATTTT

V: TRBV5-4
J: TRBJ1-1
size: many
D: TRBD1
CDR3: CASSFGTGGRYTEAFF
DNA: TGTGCCAGCAGCTTTGGGACAGGGGGCAGGTACACTGAAGCTTTCTTT

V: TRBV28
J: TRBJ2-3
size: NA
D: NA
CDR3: CASSLDGDDTQYF
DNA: TGTGCCAGCAGTTTGGACGGGGACGATACGCAGTATTTT

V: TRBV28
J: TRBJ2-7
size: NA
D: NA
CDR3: CASHGWGPYEQYF
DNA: TGTGCCAGCCATGGATGGGGTCCCTACGAGCAGTACTTC

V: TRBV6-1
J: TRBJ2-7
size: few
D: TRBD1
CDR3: CASSERQGISYEQYF
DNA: TGTGCCAGCAGTGAACGACAGGGGATTTCCTACGAGCAGTACTTC

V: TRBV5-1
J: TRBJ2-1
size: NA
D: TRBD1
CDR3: CASSFGQGVYNEQFF
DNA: TGCGCCAGCAGCTTTGGGCAGGGGGTTTACAATGAGCAGTTCTTC

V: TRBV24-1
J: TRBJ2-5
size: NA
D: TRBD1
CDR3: CATSDPDREAWETQYF
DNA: TGTGCCACCAGTGATCCGGACAGGGAAGCATGGGAGACCCAGTACTTC

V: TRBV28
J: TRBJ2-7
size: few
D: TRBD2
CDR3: CASTLSGAHGEQYF
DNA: TGTGCCAGCACCCTCAGCGGGGCCCATGGCGAGCAGTACTTC

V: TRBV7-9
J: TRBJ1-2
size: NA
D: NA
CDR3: CASGIPGVGGYTF
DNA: TGTGCCAGCGGAATACCAGGGGTTGGTGGCTACACCTTC

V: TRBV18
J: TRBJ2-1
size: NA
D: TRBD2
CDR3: CASSVPGLAGGNEQFF
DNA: TGTGCCAGCTCAGTACCGGGACTAGCGGGAGGAAATGAGCAGTTCTTC

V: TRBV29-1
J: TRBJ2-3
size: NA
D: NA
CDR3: CSVVHRGMSSTDTQYF
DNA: TGCAGCGTTGTGCATCGCGGGATGTCGAGCACAGATACGCAGTATTTT

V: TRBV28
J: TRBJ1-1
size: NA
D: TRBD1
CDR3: CASSLWGVGQGEDTEAFF
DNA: TGTGCCAGCAGTTTATGGGGGGTAGGACAGGGCGAAGACACTGAAGCTTTCTTT

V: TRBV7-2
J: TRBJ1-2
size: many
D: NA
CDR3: CASSLKVWPRGYTF
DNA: TGTGCCAGCAGCTTAAAGGTTTGGCCCCGGGGCTACACCTTC

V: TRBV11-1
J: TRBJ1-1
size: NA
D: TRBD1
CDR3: CASSLARTGTEAFF
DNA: TGTGCCAGCAGCTTAGCCCGGACAGGGACTGAAGCTTTCTTT

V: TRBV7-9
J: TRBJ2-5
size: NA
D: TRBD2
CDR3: CASSLGSGVETQYF
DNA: TGTGCCAGCAGCTTAGGCAGCGGGGTGGAGACCCAGTACTTC

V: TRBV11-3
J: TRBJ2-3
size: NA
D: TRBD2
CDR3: CASSPLLAEPSTETQYF
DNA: TGTGCCAGCAGCCCACTTCTAGCGGAGCCCAGCACAGAAACGCAGTATTTT

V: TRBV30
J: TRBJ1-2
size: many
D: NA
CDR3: CAWREKQSYGYTF
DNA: TGTGCCTGGAGGGAGAAACAGTCATATGGCTACACCTTC

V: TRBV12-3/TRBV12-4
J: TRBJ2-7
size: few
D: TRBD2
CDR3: CVSSGLATYEQYF
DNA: TGTGTCAGCTCAGGACTAGCTACCTACGAGCAGTACTTC

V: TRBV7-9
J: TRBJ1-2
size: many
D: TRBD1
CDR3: CASRTYTGTGDGYTF
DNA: TGTGCCAGCAGGACATACACCGGGACAGGGGACGGCTACACCTTC

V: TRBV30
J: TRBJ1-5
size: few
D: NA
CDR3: CAWNHRTGQPQHF
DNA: TGTGCCTGGAACCATCGGACCGGACAGCCCCAGCATTTT

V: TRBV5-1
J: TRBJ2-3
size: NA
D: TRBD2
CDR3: CASSLTSGTSGTDTQYF
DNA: TGCGCCAGCAGCTTGACTAGCGGGACGTCTGGCACAGATACGCAGTATTTT

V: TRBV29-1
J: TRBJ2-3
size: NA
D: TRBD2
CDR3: CSAEREAKDTQYF
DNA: TGCAGCGCCGAGCGGGAGGCAAAAGATACGCAGTATTTT

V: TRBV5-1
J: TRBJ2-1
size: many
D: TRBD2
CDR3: CASSLYGQRELDEQFF
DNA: TGCGCCAGCAGCTTGTACGGCCAGCGGGAGTTAGATGAGCAGTTCTTC

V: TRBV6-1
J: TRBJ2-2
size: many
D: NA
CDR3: CASSELVLSNTGELFF
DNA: TGTGCCAGCAGTGAATTGGTACTCTCGAACACCGGGGAGCTGTTTTTT

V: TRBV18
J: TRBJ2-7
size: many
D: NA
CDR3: CASSFLSQDYEQYF
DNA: TGTGCCAGCTCATTCCTCTCACAGGATTACGAGCAGTACTTC

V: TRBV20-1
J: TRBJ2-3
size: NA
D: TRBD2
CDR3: CSASASGTDTQYF
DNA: TGCAGTGCTAGCGCTAGCGGTACAGATACGCAGTATTTT

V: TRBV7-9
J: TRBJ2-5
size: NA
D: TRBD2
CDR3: CASSMGLAGNRETQYF
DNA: TGTGCCAGCAGCATGGGACTAGCGGGGAATCGAGAGACCCAGTACTTC

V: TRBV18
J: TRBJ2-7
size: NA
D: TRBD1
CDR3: CASSPPGITGGTYEQYF
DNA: TGTGCCAGCTCACCACCGGGAATTACAGGGGGCACGTACGAGCAGTACTTC